This is a list of T cell receptor beta chains from one sample in a study of blood T cells in healthy people across ages. In TCRdb, the 5' RACE reads were re-called with MiXCR into one record per CDR3 protein. The top ten clones hold 3% to 4% of a sample with 600,000 to 1,000,000 distinct CDR3 sequences, 25% of them seen once. These data were also filed under a second study, of T cells of mothers and their children.

Sequencing input: blood. The receptors originated from a boy aged 5 to 17 in good health. Each CDR3 is given with its conserved first and last residue. D genes are given only for firm matches. Clone size is not always given. Where it is, it says once, few, many or a class for expanded clones.

size,J,V,D,DNA,CDR3
few,TRBJ2-1,TRBV3-1,.,TGTGCCAGCAGCCAACGGGCAAATGAGCAGTTCTTC,CASSQRANEQFF
.,TRBJ1-1,TRBV7-3,.,TGTGCCAGCAGCTTAAATGGGAACACTGAAGCTTTCTTT,CASSLNGNTEAFF
.,TRBJ2-7,TRBV7-2,TRBD1,TGTGCCAGCAGCTCGAGGGACAGTAAGTTCTACGAGCAATACTTC,CASSSRDSKFYEQYF
.,TRBJ2-7,TRBV29-1,.,TGCAGCGTTTGGATCGGTGTAGGCGGTTACGAGCAGTACTTC,CSVWIGVGGYEQYF
.,TRBJ2-7,TRBV28,.,TGTGCCAGCAGTTTAGTGGCAATATACGAGCAGTACTTC,CASSLVAIYEQYF
once,TRBJ2-3,TRBV7-2,TRBD2,TGTGCCAGCAGCTTAGGGGGGCCGGGAGGGCCCGGCACAGATACGCAGTATTTT,CASSLGGPGGPGTDTQYF
few,TRBJ1-4,TRBV20-1,.,TGCAGTGCCGCGGGCCGCCGAGAGTTGGCAAAACTGTTTTTT,CSAAGRRELAKLFF
few,TRBJ2-5,TRBV5-5,.,TGTGCCAGCAGCTTCCTCCTGGTTGGGGCGGGGCCCCGGGAGACCCAGTACTTC,CASSFLLVGAGPRETQYF
.,TRBJ2-5,TRBV28,.,TGTGCCAACAGGTTACCTAACCCACAAGAGACCCAGTACTTC,CANRLPNPQETQYF
.,TRBJ2-7,TRBV20-1,TRBD1,TGCAGTGCTACCTTATTGACAGGGGGTAAGAACGAGCAGTACTTC,CSATLLTGGKNEQYF
.,TRBJ1-5,TRBV6-1,TRBD1,TGTGCCAGCTCCGAGACTAACAGGGGAAATGAGCCCCAGCATTTT,CASSETNRGNEPQHF
.,TRBJ1-2,TRBV7-9,.,TGTGCCAGCAGCTTTATACAGGGAGCACCATATGGCTACACCTTC,CASSFIQGAPYGYTF
few,TRBJ2-7,TRBV4-3,.,TGCGCCAGCAGCCAACCCCCCGGGGACTTGACAAAAAGAGTTTTCTACGAGCAGTACTTC,CASSQPPGDLTKRVFYEQYF
many,TRBJ2-7,TRBV20-1,.,TGCAGTGCTAGAGGAGACGGGAGTGCGGACACCTACGAGCAGTACTTC,CSARGDGSADTYEQYF
few,TRBJ2-3,TRBV7-9,.,TGTGCCAGCGACGTGGACTTCGATACGCAGTATTTT,CASDVDFDTQYF
many,TRBJ2-5,TRBV9,TRBD2,TGTGCCAGCAGCGCCCGGCAGCGGGGGGGCAACCAAGAGACCCAGTACTTC,CASSARQRGGNQETQYF
.,TRBJ2-5,TRBV21-1,.,TGTGCCAGCAGCAAAGAGGAGATAGAGACCCAGTACTTC,CASSKEEIETQYF
few,TRBJ2-7,TRBV7-2,TRBD1,TGTGCCAGCAGCTTGGTCGGGACAGGGGGCAACGAGCAGTACTTC,CASSLVGTGGNEQYF
.,TRBJ2-3,TRBV6-5,TRBD1,TGTGCCAGCAGTTACTCGAGTAGGGGGACAGGTCAACTCACAGATACGCAGTATTTT,CASSYSSRGTGQLTDTQYF
.,TRBJ2-1,TRBV6-1,TRBD2,TGTGCCAGCAGGGGGTTACTAGCGGGGGGACACAATGAGCAGTTCTTC,CASRGLLAGGHNEQFF
.,TRBJ2-7,TRBV6-2/TRBV6-3,.,TGTGCCAGCAGGGTCAGAACTAACTACGAGCAGTACTTC,CASRVRTNYEQYF
.,TRBJ2-5,TRBV7-8,.,TGTGCCAGCAGCCCCTCGGAACTAAAACAAGAGACCCAGTACTTC,CASSPSELKQETQYF
few,TRBJ2-1,TRBV29-1,TRBD2,TGCAGCGTTGTTCGGACTAGCTTGATTAATGAGCAGTTCTTC,CSVVRTSLINEQFF
few,TRBJ2-5,TRBV7-8,.,TGTGCCAGCAGCTTAGCTCCGACAGGGAGGCAAGAGACCCAGTACTTC,CASSLAPTGRQETQYF
.,TRBJ2-5,TRBV9,.,TGTGCCAGCATCGTGGGATCGGGGGTGGAGACCCAGTACTTC,CASIVGSGVETQYF
.,TRBJ2-7,TRBV20-1,.,TGCAGTGCTTTGAGTCGAGGGTCCTACGAGCAGTACTTC,CSALSRGSYEQYF
few,TRBJ2-5,TRBV10-3,TRBD2,TGTGCCATCAGTGGAGCGGGAGATTCAGAGACCCAGTACTTC,CAISGAGDSETQYF
few,TRBJ2-7,TRBV14,TRBD2,TGTGCCAGCAGCCAACTAACGATTACGGGACTAGAGGTGGGCGAGCAGTACTTC,CASSQLTITGLEVGEQYF
.,TRBJ2-3,TRBV12-3/TRBV12-4,.,TGTGCCAGCAGTTTAGCGCGAGGGGGGGCAGATGTGCAGTATTTT,CASSLARGGADVQYF
few,TRBJ2-1,TRBV7-2,TRBD2,TGTGCCAGCAGCTTAATAACGGGAGGGTCCAATGAGCAGTTCTTC,CASSLITGGSNEQFF
.,TRBJ1-2,TRBV11-2,TRBD1,TGTGCCAGCAGCCACGGGACAGTTAACTATGGCTACACCTTC,CASSHGTVNYGYTF
.,TRBJ2-1,TRBV6-4,TRBD2,TGTGCCAGCAGTAGCCTAGCGGGGTTGAGCTCCTACAATGAGCAGTTCTTC,CASSSLAGLSSYNEQFF
.,TRBJ1-2,TRBV5-5,.,TGTGCCAGCAGCTCCTCGACGGATTACTATGGCTACACCTTC,CASSSSTDYYGYTF
few,TRBJ2-7,TRBV19,TRBD1,TGTGCCAGTAGTCAAAGACAGGGAAAAGCCTACGAGCAGTACTTC,CASSQRQGKAYEQYF
.,TRBJ2-3,TRBV25-1,TRBD2,TGTGCCAGCAGTGGAACCCTCGGGACTAGCGGGAGCGCAGATACGCAGTATTTT,CASSGTLGTSGSADTQYF
.,TRBJ2-5,TRBV20-1,.,TGCAGTGCTAGAGATAGCCGAATACAGGAGACCCAGTACTTC,CSARDSRIQETQYF
.,TRBJ2-1,TRBV6-2/TRBV6-3,.,TGTGCCAGCAGTTTACTAACAGGGAATGGCAATGAGCAGTTCTTC,CASSLLTGNGNEQFF
few,TRBJ1-2,TRBV7-9,.,TGTGCCAGCAGCTCCATCAGTGGCGGCTACACCTTC,CASSSISGGYTF
few,TRBJ1-2,TRBV2,.,TGTGCCAGCAGTGCTATCTATGGCTACACCTTC,CASSAIYGYTF
.,TRBJ1-1,TRBV5-6,.,TGTGCCAGCAGCTCGCAACCGGCCCAGAACACTGAAGCTTTCTTT,CASSSQPAQNTEAFF
.,TRBJ1-2,TRBV20-1,TRBD1,TGCAGTGCTTGGACAGGAGAATATGGCTACACCTTC,CSAWTGEYGYTF
.,TRBJ1-1,TRBV29-1,.,TGCAGCGTTGGAAGGGGCGGTGGAACTGAAGCTTTCTTT,CSVGRGGGTEAFF
.,TRBJ1-6,TRBV9,.,TGTGCCAGCAGCGCGGCGGGATATTCACCCCTCCACTTT,CASSAAGYSPLHF
few,TRBJ1-2,TRBV5-1,.,TGCGCCAGCAGCTTGGTGACTGGAGCTAACTATGGCTACACCTTC,CASSLVTGANYGYTF
.,TRBJ2-3,TRBV7-2,TRBD2,TGTGCCAGCAGCCTCATGGGGTCGGGACTAGCGTACGGAGATACGCAGTATTTT,CASSLMGSGLAYGDTQYF
few,TRBJ1-5,TRBV20-1,TRBD1,TGCAGTGCTAGAGATCGAACAGGGGGAAATCAGCCCCAGCATTTT,CSARDRTGGNQPQHF
.,TRBJ2-1,TRBV12-3/TRBV12-4,TRBD2,TGTGCCAGCAGTCAAAGCGGGGGGGCCGATGAGCAGTTCTTC,CASSQSGGADEQFF
.,TRBJ2-5,TRBV28,TRBD2,TGTGCCAGCAGTTTATCAGTGAGAGGGAGGACTAGCGGCCAAGAGACCCAGTACTTC,CASSLSVRGRTSGQETQYF
few,TRBJ2-5,TRBV4-1,.,TGCGCCAGCAGCCAGAGTGGGGAGACCCAGTACTTC,CASSQSGETQYF
.,TRBJ2-2,TRBV11-2,.,TGTGCCAGCAGCTTAGTTCGGGGGGCGCTGACCGGGGAGCTGTTTTTT,CASSLVRGALTGELFF
few,TRBJ2-5,TRBV14,.,TGTGCCAGCAGCCAATTGAAAGGAGAGGGGGAGACCCAGTACTTC,CASSQLKGEGETQYF
few,TRBJ2-5,TRBV5-1,.,TGCGCCAGCAGCTTGGGGTCCCTTGGGACCCAGTACTTC,CASSLGSLGTQYF
.,TRBJ1-4,TRBV7-2,.,TGTGCCAGCAGCTTAAGTCTCAAAGGGGGAGGTGAAAAACTGTTTTTT,CASSLSLKGGGEKLFF